This T cell receptor (beta chain) was recorded in a study of CD8 T cells in Susac syndrome. RNA in amounts of roughly 0.5 to 1 ug was reverse transcribed with random hexamers. One entry per CDR3 protein results from TCRdb running MiXCR on the immunoSEQ multiplex PCR reads. The repertoire holds roughly 120,000 distinct CDR3 sequences, with about 95% as singletons. Sequencing targeted TCR beta in blood CD8+ and CD4+ T cells. The patients serving as multiple sclerosis controls were treatment-naive. They had stable or active relapsing-remitting disease and fulfilled revised McDonald criteria. This clonotype was observed once. Trimming took 4 bases from V and 14 from J, leaving 15 bases between them. The CDR3 consists of 12 residues. Germline lookup yields CDR1 WSHSY and CDR2 SAAADI.

The material sequenced was CD4+ T cells from PBMCs. The rearrangement links TRBV10-2 to TRBJ2-1, with D perhaps TRBD1 (6 bases). This receptor was obtained from a human donor with multiple sclerosis. The CDR3: CASSVQGIIKFF. Here the CDR3 DNA reads TGCGCCAGCAGTGTCCAGGGGATCATCAAGTTCTTC.